The 20 T cell receptor beta chains reported below all come from one sample, sequenced in a study of Graves' ophthalmopathy and Graves' hyperthyroidism. Transcripts of RNA were the source for amplifying TCR beta CDR3 regions. HTBI primers primed a first-round RT-PCR, and a second-round multiplex PCR followed. TCRdb recomputed calls from the multiplex PCR reads with MiXCR, one row per CDR3 protein. This table has some 350,000 distinct CDR3 sequences, 15% to 20% appearing once. Sequencing was carried out using peripheral blood. Source of these receptors: an adult woman with stable Graves' hyperthyroidism.

The chain combines TRBV6-2 or TRBV6-3 with TRBJ2-5, with 13 bases lining up with TRBD2. CDR3 length: 20 residues. With 0 bases clipped from V and 0 bases from J, the junction kept 10 bases outside the gene matches. Germline CDR1 and CDR2: MNHEY and SVGEGT. CDR3 nucleotides: TGTGCCAGCAGTTACTCACTCGGAGGACTAGCGGGAGAGAACCAAGAGACCCAGTACTTC. Encoded protein: CASSYSLGGLAGENQETQYF.

The chain carries TRBV7-9 and TRBJ2-2, with TRBD1 matching 7 bases. The ends lost 4 bases at V and 4 bases at J; junction bases unmatched: 6. Germline V lookup: CDR1 SEHNR, CDR2 FQNEAQ (reference sequence). This CDR3 is 15 amino acids long. The CDR3, as DNA: TGTGCCAGCAGCTACCGACAGGGCGGCACCGGGGAGCTGTTTTTT. Translated: CASSYRQGGTGELFF. Looking up the rest from reference TRBV7-9 and TRBJ2-2 gives the full variable domain: DTGVSQNPRHKITKRGQNVTFRCDPISEHNRLYWYRQTLGQGPEFLTYFQNEAQLEKSRLLSDRFSAERPKGSFSTLEIQRTEQGDSAMYLCASSYRQGGTGELFFGEGSRLTVL.

As for this clonotype: One end of the junction does not line up with germline, which may come from a read error. The chain combines TRBV28 with TRBJ2-7; D is perhaps TRBD1 (5 bases). Germline CDR1 reads MDHEN; CDR2 reads SYDVKM. The CDR3 has 14 amino acids. The CDR3 protein is CASSLVPTVYEQCF. The DNA for the CDR3 is TGTGCCAGCAGTTTAGTGCCGACAGTCTACGAGCAGTGCTTC.

This clonotype was picked up many times. The J gene is TRBJ2-5, the V gene TRBV24-1; 8 bases line up with TRBD1. The CDR3 loop spans 15 amino acids. Germline CDR1 KGHDR, CDR2 SFDVKD. V lost 0 bases, J lost 4 bases, and 3 bases stayed unmatched. The CDR3 reads CATSDLGQGRETQYF. The DNA for the CDR3 is TGTGCCACCAGTGATTTGGGACAGGGCCGAGAGACCCAGTACTTC.

This clonotype was seen more than once but under ten times. Germline is not matched at one junction end, which may reflect a read error. The chain links TRBV15 to TRBJ2-4; D might be TRBD2 (6 bases). This CDR3 has 13 amino acids. The germline V gene encodes CDR1 LNHNV and CDR2 YYDKDF (reference sequence). In DNA, the CDR3 is TGTGCCACCAGCAGAGATGTGTACGGGGGTCCGTTCTTC. As protein: CATSRDVYGGPFF.

The chain recombines TRBV12-3 or TRBV12-4 with TRBJ2-2; the D is unclear. CDR3 length equals 13 residues. V was trimmed by 5 bases and J by 5 bases, leaving 9 bases between them. CDR3 DNA sequence: TGTGCCAGCAGTATCACAGCAACCGGGGAGCTGTTTTTT. Its translation is CASSITATGELFF.

This clonotype showed up many times. The V and J genes are TRBV28 and TRBJ2-5, with D perhaps matching TRBD1 or TRBD2 (5 bases each). In germline, CDR1 is MDHEN, CDR2 SYDVKM. The germline V and J ends were trimmed by 3 bases and 5 bases, with 19 bases remaining between them. The CDR3 sequence is 16 residues long. CDR3 in DNA: TGTGCCAGCAGTTTCCCACACACAGGAGGACGGGAGACCCAGTACTTC. The encoded protein is CASSFPHTGGRETQYF.

This clonotype was observed many times. V usage is TRBV12-3 or TRBV12-4 and J usage is TRBJ1-1; 8 bases agree with TRBD1. Losses at the gene ends were 1 base for V and 7 bases for J; bases not matched to a gene: 2. The CDR3 sequence is 13 residues long. The DNA for the CDR3 is TGTGCCAGCAGTTTAGGACAGGGGCTTGAAGCTTTCTTT. Protein sequence: CASSLGQGLEAFF.

This clonotype occurred many times. Here the CDR3 reads CASSSPWNTEAFF. For the CDR3, the DNA is TGTGCCAGCAGTTCCCCTTGGAACACTGAAGCTTTCTTT. This chain joins TRBV28 and TRBJ1-1; D uncertain. Germline V gives CDR1 MDHEN, CDR2 SYDVKM. The CDR3 loop spans 13 amino acids. Trimming cost V 4 bases and J 1 base, with 7 bases left between them.

The CDR3 region is CASSSPGQRTDTQYF. The CDR3 coding sequence is TGTGCCAGCAGTTCACCGGGACAGCGCACAGATACGCAGTATTTT. The J gene is TRBJ2-3, the V gene TRBV6-5; 7 bases align to TRBD1. In germline, CDR1 is MNHEY, CDR2 SVGAGI. The CDR3 runs to 15 residues. V was clipped by 4 bases and J by 1 base; unmatched bases: 5.

There are many counts of this clonotype. The chain carries TRBV12-3 or TRBV12-4 and TRBJ2-5; D is uncertain. This CDR3 has 15 amino acids. With 5 bases removed from V and 5 bases from J, the gap between germline ends came to 18 bases. CDR3 in DNA: TGTGCCAGCAGTCCCGTTCAGGTGGGCGCGGAGACCCAGTACTTC. Amino acids: CASSPVQVGAETQYF.

In this sample, this clonotype turned up many times. The chain uses TRBV14 and TRBJ2-2, with D possibly being TRBD2 (6 bases). Germline loops: CDR1 SGHDN, CDR2 FVKESK. The CDR3 loop spans 18 amino acids. V gave up 1 base and J gave up 5 bases, with 20 bases separating them. The CDR3 is CASSQVFGGTFTTGELFF. As DNA, the CDR3 is TGTGCCAGCAGCCAAGTCTTTGGCGGGACCTTCACGACCGGGGAGCTGTTTTTT.

This clonotype was recorded a few times. The V gene is TRBV5-5, the J gene TRBJ2-7; TRBD2 agrees at 14 bases. V lost 2 bases and J lost 9; bases outside the gene matches: 10. Germline V gene lookup returns CDR1 SGHKS and CDR2 YYEKEE (reference sequence). The CDR3 contains 16 residues. CDR3 in amino acids: CASSFGPGTSGSAQYF. CDR3 in DNA: TGTGCCAGCAGCTTTGGCCCTGGGACTAGCGGGAGTGCGCAGTACTTC.

Ten or more counts support this clonotype. The V call is TRBV5-1, the J call TRBJ2-5; D is perhaps TRBD1 or TRBD2 (7 bases each). This CDR3 is built from 18 residues. With 1 base removed from V and 4 bases from J, the gap between germline ends came to 23 bases. Germline V CDR1 and CDR2: SGHRS, YFSETQ. The CDR3 region has the DNA TGCGCCAGCAGCTTGCATGGCGGGGGACAGCCGGGGCGAGAGACCCAGTACTTC. Amino acids: CASSLHGGGQPGRETQYF.

This clonotype was picked up many times. V is TRBV6-2 or TRBV6-3 and J is TRBJ1-1; D perhaps matches TRBD1 (6 bases). CDR3 size: 13 residues. The germline V gene encodes CDR1 MNHEY and CDR2 SVGEGT. Trimming cost V 6 bases and J 4 bases, with 12 bases left between them. CDR3 loop: CASSEGTLTEAFF. Here the CDR3 DNA reads TGTGCCAGCAGCGAAGGGACACTCACTGAAGCTTTCTTT.

This clonotype was seen a handful of times. V is TRBV5-1 and J is TRBJ2-5; 10 positions agree with TRBD2. Trimming removed 0 bases from V and 5 bases from J; junction bases left unmatched: 4. The CDR3 consists of 15 residues. Germline assignment: CDR1 SGHRS and CDR2 YFSETQ. CDR3 nucleotides: TGCGCCAGCAGCTTGGATCTAGCGGGAGCTGAGACCCAGTACTTC. Amino acids: CASSLDLAGAETQYF.

Remarks on this clonotype: The germline gene is not matched at one end of the junction; a read error may be the cause. The rearrangement joins TRBV18 to TRBJ2-7; perhaps D is TRBD1 or TRBD2 (5 bases each). The CDR3 is made up of 15 amino acids. Germline V CDR1 and CDR2: KGHSH, LQKENI. The CDR3 sequence is CVSSPPNQGDYEQYF. Written as DNA, the CDR3 is TGTGTCAGCTCACCACCGAACCAGGGAGACTACGAGCAGTACTTC. The complete variable domain, with remaining parts taken from reference TRBV18 and TRBJ2-7, reads NAGVMQNPRHLVRRRGQEARLRCSPMKGHSHVYWYRQLPEEGLKFMVYLQKENIIDESGMPKERFSAEFPKEGPSILRIQQVVRGDSAAYFCVSSPPNQGDYEQYFGPGTRLTVT.

With respect to this clonotype: Just one base apart from a much larger clone, this may be a read error. The CDR3 coding sequence is TGTGCCACCAGCAGAGATATTAGCCGCACCTCCGACGAGCAGTACTTC. It encodes CATSRDISRTSDEQYF. The rearrangement joins TRBV15 to TRBJ2-7; D is unresolved. CDR1 is LNHNV and CDR2 is YYDKDF in the germline V gene (reference sequence). CDR3 length: 16 residues.

This rearrangement joins TRBV2 to TRBJ1-2, with D uncertain. The CDR3 is made up of 11 amino acids. CDR1 and CDR2 (germline): SNHLY, FYNNEI. V gave up 1 base and J gave up 7 bases, with 4 bases separating them. The CDR3 loop is CASSEGSGYTF. The DNA for the CDR3 is TGTGCCAGCAGTGAAGGGAGTGGCTACACCTTC.

This clonotype has a count of ten or more. The chain couples TRBV28 to TRBJ1-2; no reliable D call. CDR3 length equals 10 residues. V was trimmed by 6 bases and J by 5 bases, leaving 4 bases between them. Germline V gene data show CDR1 as MDHEN and CDR2 as SYDVKM. CDR3 region: CASSKYGYTF. The CDR3 coding sequence is TGTGCCAGCAGCAAGTATGGCTACACCTTC.